The 20 T cell receptor beta chains in this list originate from one sample, sequenced in a study of blood T cell repertoires in COVID-19. The assay was immunoSEQ multiplex PCR, and TCRdb's table has in-frame clones only and misses some. The sample records approximately 270,000 clones, 70% to 90% being singletons. Input material: PBMCs or T cells enriched from blood (not recorded which). All receptors derive from a woman younger than 45 who had recovered from COVID-19.

In this sample, this clone turned up once. This rearrangement joins TRBV27 to TRBJ2-1; TRBD1 matches 7 bases. The CDR3 has 18 residues. V lost 5 bases, J lost 1 base, and 14 bases stayed unmatched. The germline gives CDR1 MNHEY, CDR2 SMNVEV (reference sequence). CDR3 DNA: TGTGCCAGCAGTGCCAATCGACAGGGTGGGCCTTCCTACAATGAGCAGTTCTTC. It yields the protein CASSANRQGGPSYNEQFF.

This clone is a singleton in its sample. This rearrangement joins TRBV4-1 to TRBJ1-3; D unclear. The V gene lost 5 bases and the J gene lost 0 bases, with 14 bases spanning the gap. CDR3 size: 16 residues. The V gene's germline CDR1 is MGHRA and CDR2 YSYEKL. CDR3 residues: CASSAPGADSGNTIYF. Written as DNA, the CDR3 is TGCGCCAGCAGCGCACCGGGAGCAGACTCTGGAAACACCATATATTTT.

This chain joins TRBV3-1 (or the pseudogene TRBV3-2) and TRBJ2-1; D is unresolved. Germline V gene data show CDR1 as LGHDT and CDR2 as YNNKEL (reference sequence). Trimming removed 4 bases from V and 7 bases from J, with 11 bases in between. The CDR3 totals 13 residues. Here the CDR3 reads CASSLLRGNEQFF. CDR3 sequence (DNA): TGTGCCAGCAGCCTGCTACGAGGAAATGAGCAGTTCTTC.

This clone showed up just a few times. V gene TRBV6-5 combines with J gene TRBJ1-1, with unresolved D. The CDR3 has 11 amino acids. The V gene's germline CDR1 is MNHEY and CDR2 SVGAGI. V was cut by 10 bases and J by 7 bases, with 13 bases left in between. Here the CDR3 reads CAIRGYDEAFF. CDR3 in DNA: TGTGCCATCCGCGGCTATGATGAAGCTTTCTTT.

The rearrangement joins TRBV19 to TRBJ2-3; 8 nucleotides match TRBD1. CDR1 LNHDA and CDR2 SQIVND come from the germline V gene (reference sequence). Trimming took 5 bases from V and 4 from J; bases not matched to a gene: 8. The CDR3 has 15 residues. CDR3 amino acids: CASSGQGATADTQYF. The DNA of the CDR3 is TGTGCCAGTAGTGGGCAGGGGGCGACAGCAGATACGCAGTATTTT.

The V gene is TRBV19, the J gene TRBJ2-5, with 10 nucleotides matching TRBD1. Germline CDR1 is LNHDA and CDR2 is SQIVND (reference sequence). The junction had 9 bases not matched to a gene; V was cut back by 10 bases and J by 4 bases. The CDR3 is 14 amino acids. The DNA for the CDR3 is TGTGCCACCCGGGACAGGGGCGTTGGAGAGACCCAGTACTTC. It encodes CATRDRGVGETQYF.

CDR3 DNA sequence: TGCGCCAGCAGCCTCCGGACAGGGGGAGTAACAGATACGCAGTATTTT. This sequence encodes CASSLRTGGVTDTQYF. This chain links TRBV4-1 with TRBJ2-3; 10 bases map to TRBD1. The V gene end was trimmed by 4 bases and the J gene end by 3 bases; junction bases not matched to a gene: 7. This CDR3 has 16 residues. Germline V gives CDR1 MGHRA, CDR2 YSYEKL.

This clone was found once. This rearrangement joins TRBV29-1 to TRBJ1-3; 9 nucleotides agree with TRBD1. The germline V gene has CDR1 SQVTM and CDR2 ANQGSEA. CDR3 length: 17 amino acids. Losses at the gene ends were 0 bases for V and 4 bases for J; bases not matched to a gene: 10. CDR3 coding DNA: TGCAGCGTTGAAGATTACTGGACAGGGGAGAGGGGAAACACCATATATTTT. Translated, it gives CSVEDYWTGERGNTIYF.

The DNA of the CDR3 is TGCGCCAGCAGCCCGGGAGGGCGCCTCACAGATACGCAGTATTTT. Its protein is CASSPGGRLTDTQYF. This chain joins TRBV5-1 and TRBJ2-3, with TRBD2 identical over 8 bases. Trimming at V came to 4 bases and at J to 2 bases, leaving 6 bases not matched to a gene. Germline CDR1 is SGHRS and CDR2 is YFSETQ. This CDR3 is built from 15 residues.

The chain carries TRBV7-9 and TRBJ2-7, with 10 bases aligning to TRBD1. In germline, CDR1 is SEHNR, CDR2 FQNEAQ (reference sequence). The CDR3 has 16 amino acids. V shed 6 bases and J 1 base; nucleotides not matched to a gene: 9. The DNA of the CDR3 is TGTGCCAGCAGTAACCCCGGGACAGGGGATTCCTACGAGCAGTACTTC. Translated, it gives CASSNPGTGDSYEQYF.

The chain carries TRBV7-9 and TRBJ2-5; 7 bases match TRBD2. This CDR3 comprises 15 residues. V lost 5 bases, J lost 1 base, and 7 bases stayed unmatched. Germline CDR1 SEHNR, CDR2 FQNEAQ (reference sequence). The DNA for the CDR3 is TGTGCCAGCAGCCCCTATGGGGGGGGCCAAGAGACCCAGTACTTC. It encodes CASSPYGGGQETQYF.

Only one count was recorded for this clone. The chain joins TRBV7-8 to TRBJ2-7; TRBD1 might be the D (5 bases). Looked up from germline, CDR1 is SGHVS and CDR2 is FQNEAQ. V was trimmed by 2 bases and J by 7 bases, leaving 12 bases between them. This CDR3 contains 13 residues. In DNA form, the CDR3 reads TGTGCCAGCAGCTTAAACCAGGGTGGTGAGCAGTACTTC. Translating it yields CASSLNQGGEQYF.

The gene calls are TRBV19 and TRBJ2-3; 8 bases fit TRBD2. Per germline, CDR1 LNHDA and CDR2 SQIVND (reference sequence). CDR3 length: 14 residues. Trimming at V came to 4 bases and at J to 0 bases, leaving 0 bases not matched to a gene. This CDR3 is CASSTSGSTDTQYF. The DNA for the CDR3 is TGTGCCAGTAGTACTAGCGGGAGCACAGATACGCAGTATTTT. The full variable domain, in which reference TRBV19 and TRBJ2-3 provide the parts outside the CDR3, is DGGITQSPKYLFRKEGQNVTLSCEQNLNHDAMYWYRQDPGQGLRLIYYSQIVNDFQKGDIAEGYSVSREKKESFPLTVTSAQKNPTAFYLCASSTSGSTDTQYFGPGTRLTVL.

The chain joins TRBV28 to TRBJ1-2; no clear D. The V end was cut by 6 bases, the J end by 1 base, with 15 bases between. The CDR3 loop spans 15 amino acids. Germline V gene lookup returns CDR1 MDHEN and CDR2 SYDVKM. CDR3 sequence reads: CASSLSPRVNYGYTF. The CDR3 DNA is TGTGCCAGCAGCCTTTCCCCAAGAGTTAACTATGGCTACACCTTC.

The rearrangement links TRBV7-6 to TRBJ2-1; tentative D call: TRBD2 (7 bases). Looked up from germline, CDR1 is SGHVS and CDR2 is FNYEAQ. This CDR3 has 16 residues. Trimming took 0 bases from V and 6 from J, leaving 15 bases between them. CDR3 loop: CASSLASFGGANEQFF. CDR3 nucleotide sequence: TGTGCCAGCAGCTTAGCCAGCTTTGGGGGGGCCAATGAGCAGTTCTTC.

This chain links TRBV27 with TRBJ2-7; 7 bases match TRBD1. This CDR3 has 13 residues. Unmatched junction bases numbered 4, after V lost 6 bases and J lost 2 bases. Germline lookup yields CDR1 MNHEY and CDR2 SMNVEV (reference sequence). The CDR3 bases are TGTGCCAGCAGGAATACAGGGGCCTACGAGCAGTACTTC. Its protein is CASRNTGAYEQYF.

The chain joins TRBV11-2 to TRBJ2-1, with 8 bases fitting TRBD2. The junction had 4 bases not matched to a gene; V was cut back by 2 bases and J by 7 bases. This CDR3 is built from 14 residues. Germline assignment: CDR1 SGHAT and CDR2 FQNNGV. CDR3 region: CASSLRTSLNEQFF. CDR3 DNA sequence: TGTGCCAGCAGCTTACGGACTAGCTTGAATGAGCAGTTCTTC.

This clone has a handful of counts. CDR3 amino acids: CATSRDWLEGASGYTF. CDR3 in DNA: TGTGCCACCAGCAGAGATTGGTTGGAGGGGGCGAGTGGCTACACCTTC. This sequence joins TRBV15 and TRBJ1-2, with TRBD1 identical over 7 bases. Germline CDR1 is LNHNV and CDR2 is YYDKDF (reference sequence). Trimming at V came to 0 bases and at J to 7 bases, leaving 11 bases not matched to a gene. The length of the CDR3 is 16 residues.

V gene TRBV4-1 combines with J gene TRBJ1-1, with a weak D call TRBD1 (5 bases). This CDR3 spans 16 amino acids. The germline gives CDR1 MGHRA, CDR2 YSYEKL. Trimming took off 0 bases at V and 10 bases at J, with 21 bases between the two ends. CDR3 region: CASSQDRGLVEKGAFF. CDR3 coding DNA: TGCGCCAGCAGCCAAGATCGGGGGTTAGTAGAGAAGGGAGCTTTCTTT.

The chain links TRBV14 to TRBJ1-3; perhaps TRBD1 as D (6 bases). Trimming removed 9 bases from V and 0 bases from J, with 12 bases in between. From germline, CDR1 is SGHDN and CDR2 FVKESK. The CDR3 sequence is 14 residues long. CDR3 sequence (DNA): TGTGCCAGGGGACACCAGAGCTCTGGAAACACCATATATTTT. Protein product: CARGHQSSGNTIYF.